The entry below describes one T cell receptor (beta chain). Reverse transcription of roughly 0.5 to 1 ug RNA was carried out with random hexamers. MiXCR was run by TCRdb on the immunoSEQ multiplex PCR reads, yielding one entry per CDR3 protein. The sample consists of about 80,000 distinct CDR3 sequences, 94% of them appearing once. Negative isolation was used for CD8+ and CD4+ T cells and FACS enrichment for TEMRA cells. This sample is part of a study of CD8 T cells in Susac syndrome. The CDR3 is made up of 14 amino acids. Per the germline V gene, CDR1 is MGHRA and CDR2 is YSYEKL. Trimming stripped 1 base from V and 5 bases from J, with 9 bases between.

The rearrangement links TRBV4-1 to TRBJ1-5; a weak D match, TRBD1 (5 bases). The sample comprised CD8+ T cells from PBMCs. This sequence was found in a human donor in good health. The CDR3 loop is CASSQAWGDQPQHF. CDR3 coding DNA: TGCGCCAGCAGCCAAGCTTGGGGCGATCAGCCCCAGCATTTT.